This is a list of T cell receptor beta chains from one sample in a study of graft-versus-host responses after intestinal transplantation. Only in-frame clones appear in the TCRdb table, and some are missing; sequencing was by immunoSEQ multiplex PCR. The sample consists of a few thousand clones, approximately 30% of them appearing once. The sequencing used alloreactive CD4+ T cells from a mixed lymphocyte reaction culture, collected before transplantation. The receptors originated from a human patient who was an organ donor for intestinal transplantation. Each CDR3 is given without its conserved first and last residue.

TRBV5-8	TRBJ1-1	ASSLLGGPYTEAF
TRBV10-3	TRBJ2-3	AIASTDTQY
TRBV4-2	TRBJ2-5	ASSQGGGQETQY
TRBV7-2	TRBJ1-2	ASSSDRVGYT
TRBV2	TRBJ2-2	ASLRTGGLTGELF
TRBV5-1	TRBJ2-1	ASSLGDSSYNEQF
TRBV4-1	TRBJ1-2	ASSQGLPGANGYT
TRBV7-9	TRBJ1-1	ASSSLGQSSNTEAF
TRBV28	TRBJ1-2	ASSYNAGGYGYT
TRBV10-3	TRBJ1-5	AISTLDAQPQH
TRBV29-1	TRBJ1-1	SVEKRLNTEAF
TRBV9	TRBJ1-3	ASSVMGLRGNTIY
TRBV6-5	TRBJ2-4	ASSSGQSLAKNIQY